The source of this T cell receptor (beta chain) is a study of circulating CD8 cells and anti-PD-1 response in melanoma. The V and J ends lost 5 bases and 2 bases respectively, with 16 bases between them. This CDR3 comprises 15 residues. Germline V gene lookup returns CDR1 SGHTA and CDR2 FQGTGA. In this sample, this clonotype is medium-sized. What it recognizes is unknown. Sorting of live CD3+CD8+TCRalphabeta+ cells by PD-1 and/or TIGIT gave four subsets. TCR libraries were prepared from 15 ng of total RNA with the QIAseq Immune Repertoire TCR panel. MiXCR was run by TCRdb on the reads, yielding one entry per CDR3 protein. The sample has fewer than 1,500 distinct CDR3 sequences; approximately 8.8% are singletons. Study-wide points: Published repertoire comparisons used only baseline and M1 samples from a small cohort with few responders. The cohort mixed treatment-naive and previously treated patients. Experiments were generally run without replicates.

V is TRBV7-3 and J is TRBJ2-7; D possibly matches TRBD1 or TRBD2 (6 bases each). The source is a human donor with melanoma. The sample was CD8+ T cells from PBMCs, taken at baseline or after one month of anti-PD-1 therapy (not recorded which). CDR3 in amino acids: CASSNGVGGTYEQYF. The CDR3 DNA sequence: TGTGCCAGCAGCAATGGAGTGGGGGGCACCTACGAGCAGTACTTC.